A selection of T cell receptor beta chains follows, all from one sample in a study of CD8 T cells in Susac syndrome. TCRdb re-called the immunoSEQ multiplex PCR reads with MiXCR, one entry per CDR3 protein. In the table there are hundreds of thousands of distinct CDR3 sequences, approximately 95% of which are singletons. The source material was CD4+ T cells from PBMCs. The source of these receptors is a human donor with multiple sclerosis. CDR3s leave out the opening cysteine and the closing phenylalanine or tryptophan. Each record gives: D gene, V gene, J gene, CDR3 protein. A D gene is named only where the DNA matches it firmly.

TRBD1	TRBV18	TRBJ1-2	ASSFNTGDPLGYT
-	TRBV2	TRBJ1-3	ASSYMGSGNTIY
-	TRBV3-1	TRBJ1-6	ASSQGARGSPLH
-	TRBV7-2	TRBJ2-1	ASRRQTNEQF
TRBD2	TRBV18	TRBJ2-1	ASSPVGLAGSGEQF
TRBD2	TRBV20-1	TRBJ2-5	SASFNGGAPQETQY
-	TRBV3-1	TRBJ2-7	ASSQYRYISYEQY
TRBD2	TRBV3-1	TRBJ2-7	ASSQDLAGAEQY
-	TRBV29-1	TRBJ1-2	RATADRTNYGYT
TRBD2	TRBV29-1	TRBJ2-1	SPRLAGGYNEQF
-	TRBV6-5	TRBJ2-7	ASSYPPGYEQY
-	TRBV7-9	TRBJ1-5	ASSTIRQPQH
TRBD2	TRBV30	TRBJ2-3	AWSSSGGGDTQY
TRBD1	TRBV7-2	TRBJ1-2	ASSHPGQGNYGYT
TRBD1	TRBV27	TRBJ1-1	ASSPRRGQGTF
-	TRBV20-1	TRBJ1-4	SARIPLGANEKLF
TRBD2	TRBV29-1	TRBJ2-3	SVEGSGGTDTQY